These 32 T cell receptor beta chains came from one sample sequenced in a study of blood T cell repertoires in COVID-19. Clones were sequenced by immunoSEQ multiplex PCR, and TCRdb holds only the in-frame ones, with some missing. The sample records 84,000 or so clones, 83% being singletons. Sequenced sample: peripheral blood. The receptor set was obtained from a woman older than 75 with acute or convalescent COVID-19.

This clone came up a few times. The rearrangement links TRBV24-1 to TRBJ2-3; a weak D match, TRBD1 (5 bases). CDR1 KGHDR and CDR2 SFDVKD come from the germline V gene. This CDR3 has 14 amino acids. V was cut by 4 bases and J by 3 bases, with 10 bases left in between. This CDR3 is CATSEQDTTDTQYF. The CDR3 coding sequence is TGTGCCACCAGTGAACAGGACACAACAGATACGCAGTATTTT.

V and J are TRBV7-2 and TRBJ2-7, with 7 nucleotides matching TRBD2. Germline values: CDR1 SGHTA, CDR2 FQGNSA. CDR3 length: 14 amino acids. With 5 bases clipped from V and 0 bases from J, the junction kept 4 bases outside the gene matches. Here the CDR3 DNA reads TGTGCCAGCAGCCGGGGGAGGGGCTCCTACGAGCAGTACTTC. Translated, it gives CASSRGRGSYEQYF.

The J gene is TRBJ1-2, the V gene TRBV7-2; maybe TRBD1 (5 bases). CDR3 size: 18 residues. CDR1 and CDR2 (germline): SGHTA, FQGNSA. Deletions cut 9 bases from V and 4 bases from J, with 30 bases between. The CDR3 DNA sequence: TGTGCCAGTGGGTCTCTCTTCCAGGGAAGCGATGATGGCTATGGCTACACCTTC. This sequence encodes CASGSLFQGSDDGYGYTF.

The chain employs TRBV7-2 and TRBJ2-3; the D gene is possibly TRBD1 (6 bases). The germline gives CDR1 SGHTA, CDR2 FQGNSA. The V end lost 5 bases, the J end lost 3 bases, and 9 bases lay between the germline ends. CDR3 length equals 13 residues. In DNA, the CDR3 is TGTGCCAGCAGCCTCACAGGGACAGATACGCAGTATTTT. This gives the protein CASSLTGTDTQYF.

This rearrangement joins TRBV5-1 to TRBJ2-7, with D possibly TRBD2 on 6 matching bases. CDR3 length: 15 residues. Germline CDR1 and CDR2: SGHRS and YFSETQ. Trimming took off 0 bases at V and 5 bases at J, with 15 bases between the two ends. In DNA form, the CDR3 reads TGCGCCAGCAGCTTGGAGGGTGGCGGGAACCACGAGCAGTACTTC. Protein product: CASSLEGGGNHEQYF.

The rearrangement joins TRBV19 to TRBJ2-1; unclear D gene. Germline-derived CDR1 and CDR2 are LNHDA and SQIVND (reference sequence). The CDR3 extends over 13 amino acids. Between the trimmed V and J ends, which lost 1 base and 8 bases, there was a span of 9 bases. The CDR3 nucleotides are TGTGCCAGTAGTATAGGAAGAGGCGATGAGCAGTTCTTC. This translates into CASSIGRGDEQFF.

This clone was observed a single time. The genes are TRBV7-9 and TRBJ2-1, with a tentative D call TRBD2 (6 bases). The CDR3 sequence is 15 residues long. The V end lost 5 bases, the J end lost 9 bases, and 20 bases lay between the germline ends. Germline lookup yields CDR1 SEHNR and CDR2 FQNEAQ (reference sequence). For the CDR3, the DNA is TGTGCCAGCAGCGTAGTAATCGGACTAACCGGTGAGCAGTTCTTC. This translates into CASSVVIGLTGEQFF.

The chain links TRBV3-1 (or the pseudogene TRBV3-2) to TRBJ2-5; 8 nucleotides line up with TRBD2. The CDR3 is 15 amino acids. The germline V gene has CDR1 LGHDT and CDR2 YNNKEL (reference sequence). The V segment lost 4 bases and the J segment 5 bases; nucleotides outside the gene matches: 9. CDR3 sequence reads: CASSPTGGVWETQYF. The CDR3 DNA reads TGTGCCAGCAGCCCTACCGGGGGGGTCTGGGAGACCCAGTACTTC.

This clone was detected once. The chain links TRBV5-6 to TRBJ2-7; 8 nucleotides match TRBD2. Trimming at V came to 3 bases and at J to 3 bases, leaving 8 bases not matched to a gene. Germline values: CDR1 SGHDT, CDR2 YYEEEE. There are 15 residues in the CDR3. CDR3 residues: CASSYPGLDIYEQYF. The CDR3 DNA reads as TGTGCCAGCAGCTACCCGGGACTAGACATCTACGAGCAGTACTTC.

In this sample, this clone turned up a few times. This chain uses TRBV6-5 with TRBJ1-3; 7 bases map to TRBD1. The germline V gene encodes CDR1 MNHEY and CDR2 SVGAGI. V was clipped by 0 bases and J by 6 bases; unmatched bases: 5. The CDR3 sequence is 15 residues long. CDR3 DNA sequence: TGTGCCAGCAGTTACTCGTGGCAGGGGGAAAACACCATATATTTT. Its translation is CASSYSWQGENTIYF.

The rearrangement joins TRBV7-8 to TRBJ1-6; 7 nucleotides align to TRBD1. Unmatched junction bases numbered 8, after V lost 0 bases and J lost 9 bases. Germline V CDR1 and CDR2: SGHVS, FQNEAQ. The CDR3 totals 16 residues. The CDR3 DNA sequence: TGTGCCAGCAGCTTAGCGAACAGGGGACCCGTTTCACCCCTCCACTTT. Its protein product is CASSLANRGPVSPLHF.

The chain has TRBV28 and TRBJ2-3, with 9 bases identical to TRBD2. The V and J ends lost 8 bases and 3 bases, in that order; junction bases with no gene match: 12. The CDR3 sequence is 16 residues long. Germline CDR1 and CDR2: MDHEN and SYDVKM. The CDR3 here is CASRGVAGDRTDTQYF. The CDR3 DNA is TGTGCCAGCCGTGGGGTAGCGGGAGATCGTACAGATACGCAGTATTTT.

The gene calls are TRBV2 and TRBJ2-5; tentative D call: TRBD1 (5 bases). The CDR3 runs 15 residues. CDR1 and CDR2 (germline): SNHLY, FYNNEI. The V gene lost 6 bases and the J gene lost 1 base, with 15 bases spanning the gap. The CDR3 bases are TGTGCCAGCAGCGCAAGGGTTACAGGCCAAGAGACCCAGTACTTC. Amino acid sequence: CASSARVTGQETQYF.

The chain carries TRBV2 and TRBJ2-2; 7 nucleotides line up with TRBD1. In germline, CDR1 is SNHLY, CDR2 FYNNEI. The ends lost 5 bases at V and 0 bases at J; junction bases unmatched: 3. The CDR3 has 15 amino acids. In DNA, the CDR3 is TGTGCCAGCAGTTTGGACAGGACGAACACCGGGGAGCTGTTTTTT. Protein: CASSLDRTNTGELFF.

CDR3 bases: TGCGCCAGCAGGAGGGGACAGGGTGGGGAGACCCAGTACTTC. The encoded protein is CASRRGQGGETQYF. The J gene is TRBJ2-5, the V gene TRBV5-1, with 9 bases identical to TRBD1. The CDR3 contains 14 residues. Trimming at V came to 5 bases and at J to 5 bases, leaving 7 bases not matched to a gene. Germline values: CDR1 SGHRS, CDR2 YFSETQ.

This clone was picked up a small number of times. The J gene is TRBJ2-7, the V gene TRBV27, with 7 bases identical to TRBD2. The CDR3 has 15 residues. The V and J ends lost 5 bases and 4 bases, in that order; junction bases with no gene match: 11. Germline loops: CDR1 MNHEY, CDR2 SMNVEV (reference sequence). Here the CDR3 DNA reads TGTGCCAGCAGTCCCATAGGAGGGAGGGCGTACGAGCAGTACTTC. This gives the protein CASSPIGGRAYEQYF.

The V and J genes are TRBV3-1 (or the pseudogene TRBV3-2) and TRBJ2-3, with 16 bases fitting TRBD2. CDR1 LGHDT and CDR2 YNNKEL come from the germline V gene (reference sequence). CDR3 length equals 22 residues. Trimming at V came to 0 bases and at J to 5 bases, leaving 17 bases not matched to a gene. DNA of the CDR3: TGTGCCAGCAGCCAAGATCAGAGTCAGCAAGGGACTAGCGGGAGGGCCATAGATACGCAGTATTTT. It is translated as CASSQDQSQQGTSGRAIDTQYF.

This clone has a handful of counts. The chain combines TRBV5-1 with TRBJ2-1; D call uncertain. Trimming removed 4 bases from V and 8 bases from J, with 13 bases in between. This CDR3 is 13 amino acids long. CDR1 is SGHRS and CDR2 is YFSETQ in the germline V gene. CDR3: CASSAGSSDEQFF. CDR3 nucleotide sequence: TGCGCCAGCAGCGCCGGTAGCAGCGATGAGCAGTTCTTC.

The chain carries TRBV6-2 or TRBV6-3 and TRBJ2-3; 15 bases are shared with TRBD2. CDR3 length equals 16 residues. The germline CDR1 and CDR2 sequences are MNHEY and SVGEGT. V trimming: 6 bases; J trimming: 5 bases; junction bases outside the gene matches: 6. The CDR3 loop is CASSWTSGRVRDTQYF. CDR3 in DNA: TGTGCCAGCAGCTGGACTAGCGGGAGGGTTCGAGATACGCAGTATTTT.

The J gene is TRBJ2-5, the V gene TRBV3-1 (or the pseudogene TRBV3-2); TRBD1 agrees at 7 bases. CDR1 and CDR2 (germline): LGHDT, YNNKEL (reference sequence). CDR3 length: 13 residues. The junction had 10 bases not matched to a gene; V was cut back by 2 bases and J by 13 bases. The CDR3 DNA is TGTGCCAGCAGCCAACATTCTCCGGGACAGACGTACTTC. Translated: CASSQHSPGQTYF.

About this clone itself: The same CDR3 can be traced to other DNA sequences in this sample. The chain employs TRBV3-1 (or the pseudogene TRBV3-2) and TRBJ1-4; D is unresolved. Trimming took off 0 bases at V and 8 bases at J, with 7 bases between the two ends. This CDR3 is 13 amino acids long. Germline assignment: CDR1 LGHDT and CDR2 YNNKEL (reference sequence). The CDR3 nucleotides are TGTGCCAGCAGCCAAGAGCGAGGAGAAAAACTGTTTTTT. Protein product: CASSQERGEKLFF.

A few counts support this clone. The chain employs TRBV5-4 and TRBJ2-7, with a possible D match to TRBD1 (6 bases). Trimming stripped 2 bases from V and 6 bases from J, with 21 bases between. Germline CDR1 is SGHNT and CDR2 is YYREEE (reference sequence). The CDR3 extends over 16 amino acids. The CDR3 sequence is CASSLAGTRVDSEQYF. In nucleotides, the CDR3 is TGTGCCAGCAGCTTAGCCGGGACAAGAGTAGACAGCGAGCAGTACTTC.

A few counts support this clone. The genes are TRBV4-3 and TRBJ2-6, with 9 bases fitting TRBD1. J lost 3 bases, V lost 4 bases, and 1 base had no gene match. The CDR3 loop spans 15 amino acids. Germline V gene lookup returns CDR1 LGHNA and CDR2 YSLEER. CDR3 residues: CASSPDRGGANVLTF. The CDR3, as DNA: TGCGCCAGCAGCCCGGACAGGGGTGGGGCCAACGTCCTGACTTTC.

This chain uses TRBV19 with TRBJ1-4; TRBD1 is a possible D gene (6 bases). The ends were cut back, 4 bases at V and 6 bases at J, with 9 bases in the middle. This CDR3 has 13 residues. CDR1 and CDR2 (germline): LNHDA, SQIVND (reference sequence). Written as DNA, the CDR3 is TGTGCCAGTAGTAGGGGGCTGTATGAAAAACTGTTTTTT. As protein: CASSRGLYEKLFF.

The rearrangement uses TRBV6-2 or TRBV6-3 and TRBJ2-1, with D hard to call. From germline, CDR1 is MNHEY and CDR2 SVGEGT. CDR3 length: 13 residues. V lost 2 bases and J 8 bases, leaving 10 bases between the germline ends. The CDR3 sequence is CASSYGPPDEQFF. Here the CDR3 DNA reads TGTGCCAGCAGTTACGGGCCCCCCGATGAGCAGTTCTTC.

V gene TRBV19 combines with J gene TRBJ1-2, with D perhaps matching TRBD1 (5 bases). The CDR3 runs to 14 residues. Per germline, CDR1 LNHDA and CDR2 SQIVND (reference sequence). Between the trimmed V and J ends, which lost 5 bases and 7 bases, there was a span of 17 bases. Written as DNA, the CDR3 is TGTGCCAGTAGTGGCCTTCAGGGTTCAGGTGGCTACACCTTC. Translating it yields CASSGLQGSGGYTF.

The chain uses TRBV2 and TRBJ2-7; 10 nucleotides agree with TRBD1. This CDR3 has 14 residues. V was pared by 6 bases and J by 5 bases, with 7 bases of the junction left unmatched. CDR1 and CDR2 from the germline V gene are SNHLY and FYNNEI. CDR3: CASRSSTGGDEQYF. As DNA, the CDR3 is TGTGCCAGCAGATCCTCGACAGGGGGCGACGAGCAGTACTTC.

V usage is TRBV6-1 and J usage is TRBJ2-7, with D perhaps TRBD1 (5 bases). Germline lookup yields CDR1 MNHNS and CDR2 SASEGT. Trimming removed 2 bases from V and 1 base from J, with 9 bases in between. The CDR3 extends over 14 amino acids. CDR3 sequence (DNA): TGTGCCAGCAGTGAATTAGGGGCTTCCTACGAGCAGTACTTC. Its translation: CASSELGASYEQYF.

This clone was seen a handful of times. The chain links TRBV10-3 to TRBJ1-5; 7 bases align to TRBD1. CDR1 and CDR2 from the germline V gene are ENHRY and SYGVKD. Trimming at V came to 0 bases and at J to 3 bases, leaving 2 bases not matched to a gene. The CDR3 extends over 15 amino acids. The CDR3 reads CAISESRGLNQPQHF. CDR3 DNA sequence: TGTGCCATCAGTGAGTCTAGGGGGCTCAATCAGCCCCAGCATTTT.

This chain uses TRBV5-1 with TRBJ2-1; D is perhaps TRBD2 (5 bases). The V gene lost 3 bases and the J gene lost 5 bases, with 15 bases spanning the gap. The germline gives CDR1 SGHRS, CDR2 YFSETQ. The CDR3 spans 15 residues. The CDR3 sequence: CASSSLATPDNEQFF. The CDR3 DNA follows: TGCGCCAGCAGCTCGCTAGCCACGCCCGACAATGAGCAGTTCTTC.

V and J are TRBV6-2 or TRBV6-3 and TRBJ2-3; D is unresolved. Trimming cost V 2 bases and J 5 bases, with 5 bases left between them. CDR3 length: 12 residues. CDR1 MNHEY and CDR2 SVGEGT come from the germline V gene. The CDR3 sequence: CASSYRRDTQYF. CDR3 DNA sequence: TGTGCCAGCAGTTACCGGAGAGATACGCAGTATTTT.

The chain combines TRBV28 with TRBJ2-5; D may be TRBD1 (6 bases). In germline, CDR1 is MDHEN, CDR2 SYDVKM. Trimming removed 6 bases at V and 2 bases at J, with 16 bases between. The CDR3 length is 15 residues. The CDR3: CASRTDSSRQETQYF. For the CDR3, the DNA is TGTGCCAGCAGGACGGACAGCTCGAGGCAAGAGACCCAGTACTTC.